This T cell receptor (beta chain) was documented in a study of blood T cell repertoires in COVID-19. Whole-study context: Specimens from acute and convalescent COVID-19 originated in the United States, Italy and Spain.

Data came from immunoSEQ multiplex PCR; TCRdb stores just in-frame clones and leaves some out. The sample consists of 150,000 to 200,000 clones, roughly four fifths of them appearing once. CDR1 is SEHNR, CDR2 FQNEAQ, per germline (reference sequence). Trimming removed 5 bases at V and 1 base at J, with 6 bases between. The CDR3 spans 12 residues. A Seattle source enrolled patients during active infection and followed them longitudinally. The sequencing input was peripheral blood. The receptor comes from a woman between 40 and 55 years old with COVID-19, enrolled during active disease. This chain joins TRBV7-9 and TRBJ2-7, with D possibly TRBD2 on 5 matching bases. The CDR3 DNA reads as TGTGCCAGCAGCCCGGGGTCCTACGAGCAGTACTTC. As protein: CASSPGSYEQYF.